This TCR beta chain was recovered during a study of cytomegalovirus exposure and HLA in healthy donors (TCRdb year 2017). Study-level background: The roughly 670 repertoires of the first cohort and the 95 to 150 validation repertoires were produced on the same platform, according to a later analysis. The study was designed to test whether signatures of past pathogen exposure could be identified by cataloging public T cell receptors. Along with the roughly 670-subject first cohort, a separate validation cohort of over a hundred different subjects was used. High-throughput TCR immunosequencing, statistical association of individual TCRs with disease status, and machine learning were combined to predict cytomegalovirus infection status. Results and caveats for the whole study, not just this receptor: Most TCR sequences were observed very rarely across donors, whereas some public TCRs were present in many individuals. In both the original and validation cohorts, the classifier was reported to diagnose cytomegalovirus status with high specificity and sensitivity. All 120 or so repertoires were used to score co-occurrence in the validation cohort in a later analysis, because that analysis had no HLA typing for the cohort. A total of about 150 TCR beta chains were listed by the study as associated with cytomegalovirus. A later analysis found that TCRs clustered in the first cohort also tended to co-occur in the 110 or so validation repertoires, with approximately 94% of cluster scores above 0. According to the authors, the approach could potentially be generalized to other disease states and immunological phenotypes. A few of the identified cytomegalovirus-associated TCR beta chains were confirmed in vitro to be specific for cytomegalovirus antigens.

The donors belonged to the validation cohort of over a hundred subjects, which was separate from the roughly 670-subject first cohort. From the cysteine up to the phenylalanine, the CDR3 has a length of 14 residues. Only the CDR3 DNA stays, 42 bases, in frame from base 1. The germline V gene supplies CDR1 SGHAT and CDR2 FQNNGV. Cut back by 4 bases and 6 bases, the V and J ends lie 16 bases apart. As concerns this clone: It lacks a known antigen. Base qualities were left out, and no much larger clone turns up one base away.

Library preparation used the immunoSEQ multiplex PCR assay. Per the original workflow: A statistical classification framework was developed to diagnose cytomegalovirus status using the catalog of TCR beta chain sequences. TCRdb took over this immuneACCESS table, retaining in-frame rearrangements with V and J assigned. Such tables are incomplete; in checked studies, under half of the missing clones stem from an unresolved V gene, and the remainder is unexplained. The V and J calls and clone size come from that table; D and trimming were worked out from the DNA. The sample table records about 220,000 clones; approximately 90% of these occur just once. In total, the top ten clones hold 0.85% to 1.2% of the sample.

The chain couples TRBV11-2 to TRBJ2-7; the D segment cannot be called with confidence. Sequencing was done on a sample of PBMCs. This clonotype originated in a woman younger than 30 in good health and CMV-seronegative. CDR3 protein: CASSSTLASGEQYF. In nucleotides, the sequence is TGTGCCAGCAGCTCAACATTAGCCAGTGGCGAGCAGTACTTC.